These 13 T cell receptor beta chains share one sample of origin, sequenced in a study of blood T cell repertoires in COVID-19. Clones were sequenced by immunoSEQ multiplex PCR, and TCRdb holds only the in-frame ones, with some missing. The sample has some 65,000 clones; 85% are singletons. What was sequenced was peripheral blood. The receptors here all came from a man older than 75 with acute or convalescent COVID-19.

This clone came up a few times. The CDR3 DNA reads as TGTGCCAGCAGGACTAGCGGGAGAAGGGCCGGGGAGCTGTTTTTT. Its protein product is CASRTSGRRAGELFF. The V call is TRBV19, the J call TRBJ2-2; 13 nucleotides agree with TRBD2. CDR1 is LNHDA and CDR2 is SQIVND in the germline V gene (reference sequence). Trimming at V came to 9 bases and at J to 6 bases, leaving 7 bases not matched to a gene. This CDR3 is 15 amino acids long.

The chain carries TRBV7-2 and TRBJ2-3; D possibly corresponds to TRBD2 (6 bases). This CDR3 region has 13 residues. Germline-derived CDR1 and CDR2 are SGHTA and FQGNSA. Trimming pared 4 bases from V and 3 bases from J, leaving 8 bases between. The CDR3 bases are TGTGCCAGCAGCTACCGGGGGACAGATACGCAGTATTTT. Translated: CASSYRGTDTQYF.

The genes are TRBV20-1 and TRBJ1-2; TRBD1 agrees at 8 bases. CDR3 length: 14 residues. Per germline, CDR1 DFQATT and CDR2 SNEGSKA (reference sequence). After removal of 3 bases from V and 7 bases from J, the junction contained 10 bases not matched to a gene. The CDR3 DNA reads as TGCAGTGCTAGTATTACAGGGGGTTCGGGTGGCTACACCTTC. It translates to CSASITGGSGGYTF.

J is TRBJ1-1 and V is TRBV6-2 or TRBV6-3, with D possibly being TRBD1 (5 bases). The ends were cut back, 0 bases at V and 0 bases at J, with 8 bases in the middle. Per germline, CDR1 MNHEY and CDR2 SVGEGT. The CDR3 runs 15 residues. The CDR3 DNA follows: TGTGCCAGCAGTTACTCGACAGAGATGAACACTGAAGCTTTCTTT. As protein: CASSYSTEMNTEAFF.

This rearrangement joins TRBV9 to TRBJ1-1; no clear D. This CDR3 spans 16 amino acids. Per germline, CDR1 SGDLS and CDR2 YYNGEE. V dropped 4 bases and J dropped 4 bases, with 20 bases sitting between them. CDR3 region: CASSTPGGVVGTEAFF. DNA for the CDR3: TGTGCCAGCAGCACCCCTGGCGGGGTGGTTGGCACTGAAGCTTTCTTT.

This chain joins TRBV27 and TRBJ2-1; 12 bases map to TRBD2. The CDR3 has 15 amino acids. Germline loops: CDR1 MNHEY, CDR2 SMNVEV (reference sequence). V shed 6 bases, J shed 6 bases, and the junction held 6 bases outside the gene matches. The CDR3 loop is CASSPGTSGRNEQFF. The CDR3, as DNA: TGTGCCAGCAGCCCCGGGACTAGCGGGCGCAATGAGCAGTTCTTC.

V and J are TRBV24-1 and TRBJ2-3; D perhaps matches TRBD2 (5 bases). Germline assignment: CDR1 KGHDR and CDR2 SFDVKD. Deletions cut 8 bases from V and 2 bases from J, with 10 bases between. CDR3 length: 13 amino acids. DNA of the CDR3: TGTGCCACCAAGGACTTTTCCACAGATACGCAGTATTTT. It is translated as CATKDFSTDTQYF.

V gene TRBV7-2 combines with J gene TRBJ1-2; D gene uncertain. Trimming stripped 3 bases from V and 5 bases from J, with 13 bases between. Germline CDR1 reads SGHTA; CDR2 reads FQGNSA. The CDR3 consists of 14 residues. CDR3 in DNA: TGTGCCAGCAGCTTCCCGGGTGCGGGGTATGGCTACACCTTC. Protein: CASSFPGAGYGYTF.

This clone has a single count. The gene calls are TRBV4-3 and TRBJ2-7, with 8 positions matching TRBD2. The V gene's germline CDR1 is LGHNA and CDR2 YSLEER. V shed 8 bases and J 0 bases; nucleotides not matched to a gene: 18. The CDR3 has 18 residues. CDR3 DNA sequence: TGCGCCAGCCAAAGCCCCGGGGCTAGCGGGCGATGCTCCTACGAGCAGTACTTC. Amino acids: CASQSPGASGRCSYEQYF.

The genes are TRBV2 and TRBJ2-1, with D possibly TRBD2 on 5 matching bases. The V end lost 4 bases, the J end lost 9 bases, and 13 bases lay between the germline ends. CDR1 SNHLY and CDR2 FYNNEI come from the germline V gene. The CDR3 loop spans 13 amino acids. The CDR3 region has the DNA TGTGCCAGCAGTGCACCTACTAGGCGTGAGCAGTTCTTC. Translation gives CASSAPTRREQFF.

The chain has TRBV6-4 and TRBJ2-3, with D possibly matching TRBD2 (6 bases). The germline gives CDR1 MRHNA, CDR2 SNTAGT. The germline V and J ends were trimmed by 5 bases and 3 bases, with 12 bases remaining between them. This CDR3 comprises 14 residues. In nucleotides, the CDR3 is TGTGCCAGCAGTCCGGGACTCGCGACAGATACGCAGTATTTT. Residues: CASSPGLATDTQYF.

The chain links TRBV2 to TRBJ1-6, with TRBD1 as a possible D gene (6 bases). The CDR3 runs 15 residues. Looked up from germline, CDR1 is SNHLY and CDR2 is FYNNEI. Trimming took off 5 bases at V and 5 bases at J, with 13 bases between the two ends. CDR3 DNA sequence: TGTGCCAGCAGTCTCCAGGGGCAGAATAATTCACCCCTCCACTTT. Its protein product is CASSLQGQNNSPLHF.

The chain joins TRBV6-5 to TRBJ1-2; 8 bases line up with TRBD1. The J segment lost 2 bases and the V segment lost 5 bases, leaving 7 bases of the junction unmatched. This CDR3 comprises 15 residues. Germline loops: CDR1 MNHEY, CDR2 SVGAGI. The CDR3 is CASSPRTGKNYGYTF. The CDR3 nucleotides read TGTGCCAGCAGTCCCAGGACAGGGAAGAACTATGGCTACACCTTC.